The 2 T cell receptor beta chains below come from one sample, sequenced in a study of CD8+CD57+ T cells in acquired aplastic anemia. Using genomic DNA as the template, TCR beta VDJ and CDR3 profiling was carried out. From the reads, TCRdb called clonotypes with MiXCR, one entry per CDR3 protein. The data hold tens of thousands of distinct CDR3 sequences, with around 50% observed a single time. Specimen: sorted CD4+, CD8+, or CD8+CD57+ T cells (not recorded which) from PBMCs. Receptors originate from a human donor in good health, serving as a control.

This clonotype appeared many times. V gene TRBV28 combines with J gene TRBJ2-7, with D hard to call. V was trimmed by 6 bases and J by 2 bases, leaving 14 bases between them. The CDR3 extends over 14 amino acids. In germline, CDR1 is MDHEN, CDR2 SYDVKM. The CDR3 bases are TGTGCCAGCAGGCCTCCCACACCTCCCTACGAGCAGTACTTC. It specifies CASRPPTPPYEQYF.

The chain links TRBV20-1 to TRBJ1-2, with 8 bases that match TRBD1. CDR3 length: 13 residues. Germline V CDR1 and CDR2: DFQATT, SNEGSKA (reference sequence). The trim removed 3 bases at V and 3 bases at J, leaving 3 bases unmatched. CDR3 amino acids: CSASPDRDYGYTF. In DNA form, the CDR3 reads TGCAGTGCTAGTCCGGACAGGGACTATGGCTACACCTTC.